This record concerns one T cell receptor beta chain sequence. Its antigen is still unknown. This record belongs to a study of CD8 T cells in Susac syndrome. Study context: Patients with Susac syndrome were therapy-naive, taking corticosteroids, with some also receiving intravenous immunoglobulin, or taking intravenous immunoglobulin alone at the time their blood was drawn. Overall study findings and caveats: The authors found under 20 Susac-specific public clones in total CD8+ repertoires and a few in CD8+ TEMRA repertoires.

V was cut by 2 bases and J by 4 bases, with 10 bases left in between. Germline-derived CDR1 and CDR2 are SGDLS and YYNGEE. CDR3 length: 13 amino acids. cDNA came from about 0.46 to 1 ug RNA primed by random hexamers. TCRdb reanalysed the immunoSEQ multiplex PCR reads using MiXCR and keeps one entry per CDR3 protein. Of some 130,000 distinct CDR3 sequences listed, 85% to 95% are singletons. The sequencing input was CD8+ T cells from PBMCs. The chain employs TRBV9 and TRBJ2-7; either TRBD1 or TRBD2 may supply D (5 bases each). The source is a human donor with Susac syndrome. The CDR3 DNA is TGTGCCAGCAGCGTCCGGGACGATTACGAGCAGTACTTC. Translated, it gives CASSVRDDYEQYF.